In this sample, the clone carrying this T cell receptor beta chain turned up a few times. The data belong to a study of T cells in Graves' hyperthyroidism and ophthalmopathy. CDR3 length equals 13 residues. The V and J ends lost 3 bases and 7 bases respectively, with 9 bases between them. RNA transcripts were the template for amplifying TCR beta CDR3 regions. The HTBI primer set served for first-round RT-PCR of the TCR CDR3. TCRdb passed the multiplex PCR reads through MiXCR, listing each CDR3 protein once. The table lists about 540,000 distinct CDR3 sequences, about half of them singletons, with approximately 8.2% in the top ten.

The V gene is TRBV12-3 or TRBV12-4, the J gene TRBJ1-4, with D unclear. The sequenced sample consisted of peripheral blood or thyroid tissue (not recorded which). The clonotype originates from a woman between 18 and 30 years old with Graves' hyperthyroidism. The CDR3 bases are TGTGCCAGCAGTTTTATGCAGCCTGAAAAACTGTTTTTT. Translation: CASSFMQPEKLFF.